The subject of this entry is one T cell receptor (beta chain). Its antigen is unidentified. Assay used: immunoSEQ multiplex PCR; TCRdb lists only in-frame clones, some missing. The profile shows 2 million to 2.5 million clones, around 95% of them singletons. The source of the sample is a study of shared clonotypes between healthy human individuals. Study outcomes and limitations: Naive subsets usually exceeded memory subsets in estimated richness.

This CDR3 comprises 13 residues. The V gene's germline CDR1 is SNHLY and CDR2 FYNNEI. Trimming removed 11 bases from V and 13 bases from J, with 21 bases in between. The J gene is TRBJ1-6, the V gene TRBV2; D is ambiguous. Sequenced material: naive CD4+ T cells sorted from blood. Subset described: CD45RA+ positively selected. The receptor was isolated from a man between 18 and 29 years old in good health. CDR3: CAGKEGGIGPLHF. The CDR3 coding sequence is TGTGCCGGAAAGGAGGGCGGGATTGGGCCCCTCCACTTT.